This T cell receptor (beta chain) was documented in a study of T-cell reconstitution after alpha-beta-depleted transplantation in children. As for this clonotype: This may be a read error, as it is one base from a much larger clone.

The V and J ends lost 7 bases and 2 bases respectively, with 8 bases between them. The CDR3 is 12 amino acids. The germline gives CDR1 MDHEN, CDR2 SYDVKM. Unique molecular identifiers were incorporated into the prepared TCRbeta library. TCRdb redid the calling of the PCR reads with MiXCR, one entry per CDR3 protein. The sample lists a few hundred thousand distinct CDR3 sequences; over 20% were seen once. This receptor was obtained from a human donor who donated a stem cell graft to a child with acute myeloid leukemia. Sequencing used PBMCs from the stem cell graft donor, obtained from the stem cell graft. The chain uses TRBV28 and TRBJ1-2; D is unclear. The CDR3 DNA follows: TGTGCCAGCACGGCAGGCAACTATGGCTACACCTTC. Amino acid sequence: CASTAGNYGYTF.